The clone carrying this T cell receptor (beta chain) was counted at least ten times. No antigen is known for it. Quantitative 5'-RACE with molecular barcodes generated TCR beta libraries. Via MiXCR, TCRdb re-called the 5' RACE reads, giving one row per CDR3 protein. The table lists around 300,000 distinct CDR3 sequences, around a tenth of them singletons. The data derive from a study of CD8 T cells in ankylosing spondylitis. Findings and limits, study-wide: Disease-associated clones were reportedly significantly overrepresented in matched ankylosing spondylitis synovial fluid. Prior work had noted some motif variants in reactive arthritis blood and synovial fluid. Blood of patients with ankylosing spondylitis appeared to be characterized by a TCR beta motif of several highly homologous variants.

Trimming took 0 bases from V and 5 from J; bases not matched to a gene: 5. This CDR3 has 15 amino acids. The chain employs TRBV12-3 or TRBV12-4 and TRBJ1-2; 8 nucleotides align to TRBD1. The source of this sequence is a female donor with ankylosing spondylitis or in good health (not recorded which). Input material: blood, either unsorted or a sorted T cell fraction (not recorded which). This CDR3 is CASSLAHDRGYGYTF. The CDR3 nucleotides are TGTGCCAGCAGTTTAGCCCACGACAGGGGATATGGCTACACCTTC.